This T cell receptor beta chain was obtained from a study of cytomegalovirus exposure and HLA in healthy donors. Points from the study as a whole: In a later analysis, HLA-C alleles had the fewest associated TCRs, DRB1 alleles the most.

About this clone itself: As yet, its antigen is unknown.

This CDR3 is built from 16 residues. V lost 3 bases and J lost 0; bases outside the gene matches: 4. The germline V gene encodes CDR1 SGHVS and CDR2 FQNEAQ. The PCR was carried out with 60 Vbeta primers and 13 Jbeta primers. The assay was immunoSEQ multiplex PCR, and TCRdb's table has in-frame clones only and misses some. The data show about 140,000 clones, about 84% seen once. The receptor was derived from a man over 45 in good health and CMV-seronegative. Material for sequencing was PBMCs. The chain recombines TRBV7-8 with TRBJ1-5; 8 nucleotides align to TRBD1. This CDR3 reads CASSFRQGFSNQPQHF. Here the CDR3 DNA reads TGTGCCAGCAGCTTTCGACAGGGGTTTAGCAATCAGCCCCAGCATTTT.